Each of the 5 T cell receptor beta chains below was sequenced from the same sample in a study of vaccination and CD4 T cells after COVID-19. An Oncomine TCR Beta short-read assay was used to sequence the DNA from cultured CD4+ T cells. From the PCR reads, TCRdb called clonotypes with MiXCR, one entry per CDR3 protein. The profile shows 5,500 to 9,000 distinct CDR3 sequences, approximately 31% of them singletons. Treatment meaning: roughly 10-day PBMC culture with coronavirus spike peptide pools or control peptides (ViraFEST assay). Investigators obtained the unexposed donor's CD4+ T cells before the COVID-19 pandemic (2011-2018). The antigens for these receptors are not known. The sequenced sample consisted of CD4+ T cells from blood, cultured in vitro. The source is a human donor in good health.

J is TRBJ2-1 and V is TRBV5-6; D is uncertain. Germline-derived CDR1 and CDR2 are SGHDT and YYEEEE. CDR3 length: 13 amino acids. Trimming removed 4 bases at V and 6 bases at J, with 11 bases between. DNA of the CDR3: TGTGCCAGCAGCCCGGTTTTTGTCAATGAGCAGTTCTTC. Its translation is CASSPVFVNEQFF.

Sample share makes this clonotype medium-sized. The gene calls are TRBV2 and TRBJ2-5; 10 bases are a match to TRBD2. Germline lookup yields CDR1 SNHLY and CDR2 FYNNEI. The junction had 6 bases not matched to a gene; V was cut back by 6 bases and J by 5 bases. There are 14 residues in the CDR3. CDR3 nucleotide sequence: TGTGCCAGCAGACGGCTAGCGGGGGTGGAGACCCAGTACTTC. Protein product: CASRRLAGVETQYF. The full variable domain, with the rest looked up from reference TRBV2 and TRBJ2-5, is EPEVTQTPSHQVTQMGQEVILRCVPISNHLYFYWYRQILGQKVEFLVSFYNNEISEKSEIFDDQFSVERPDGSNFTLKIRSTKLEDSAMYFCASRRLAGVETQYFGPGTRLLVL.

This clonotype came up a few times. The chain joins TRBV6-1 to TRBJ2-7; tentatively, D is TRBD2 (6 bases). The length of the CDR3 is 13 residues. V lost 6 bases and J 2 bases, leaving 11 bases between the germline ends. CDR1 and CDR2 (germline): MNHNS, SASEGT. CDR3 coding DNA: TGTGCCAGCAGGGGGGGACTCACCTACGAGCAGTACTTC. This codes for CASRGGLTYEQYF.

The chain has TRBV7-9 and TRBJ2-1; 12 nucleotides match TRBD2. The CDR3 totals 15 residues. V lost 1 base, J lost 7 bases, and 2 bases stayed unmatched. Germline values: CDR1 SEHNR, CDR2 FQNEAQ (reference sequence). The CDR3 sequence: CASSLGLAGVNEQFF. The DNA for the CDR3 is TGTGCCAGCAGCTTAGGACTAGCGGGGGTGAATGAGCAGTTCTTC.

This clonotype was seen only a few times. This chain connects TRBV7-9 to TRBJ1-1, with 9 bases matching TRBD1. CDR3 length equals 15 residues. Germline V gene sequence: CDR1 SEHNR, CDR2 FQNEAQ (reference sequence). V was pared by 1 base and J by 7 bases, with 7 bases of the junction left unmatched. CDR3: CASSLGNDRGVEAFF. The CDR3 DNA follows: TGTGCCAGCAGCTTAGGAAATGACAGGGGGGTTGAAGCTTTCTTT.